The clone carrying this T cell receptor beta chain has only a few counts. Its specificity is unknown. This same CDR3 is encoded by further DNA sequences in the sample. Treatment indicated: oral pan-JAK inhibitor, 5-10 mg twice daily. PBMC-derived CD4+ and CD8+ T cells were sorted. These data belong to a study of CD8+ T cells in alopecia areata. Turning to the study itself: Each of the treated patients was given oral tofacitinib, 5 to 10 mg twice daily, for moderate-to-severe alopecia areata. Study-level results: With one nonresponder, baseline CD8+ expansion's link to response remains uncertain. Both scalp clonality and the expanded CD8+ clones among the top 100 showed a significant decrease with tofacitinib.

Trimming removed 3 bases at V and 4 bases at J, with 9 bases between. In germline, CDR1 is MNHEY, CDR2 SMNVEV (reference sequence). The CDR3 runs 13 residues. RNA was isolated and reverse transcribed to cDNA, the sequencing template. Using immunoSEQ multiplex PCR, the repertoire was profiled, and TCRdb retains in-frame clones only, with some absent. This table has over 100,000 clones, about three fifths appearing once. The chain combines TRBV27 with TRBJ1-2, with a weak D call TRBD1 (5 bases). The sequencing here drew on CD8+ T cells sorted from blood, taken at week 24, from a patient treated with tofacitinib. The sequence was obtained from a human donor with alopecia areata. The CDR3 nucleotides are TGTGCCAGCAGTTTGGGGAGGGGCTATGGCTACACCTTC. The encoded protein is CASSLGRGYGYTF.